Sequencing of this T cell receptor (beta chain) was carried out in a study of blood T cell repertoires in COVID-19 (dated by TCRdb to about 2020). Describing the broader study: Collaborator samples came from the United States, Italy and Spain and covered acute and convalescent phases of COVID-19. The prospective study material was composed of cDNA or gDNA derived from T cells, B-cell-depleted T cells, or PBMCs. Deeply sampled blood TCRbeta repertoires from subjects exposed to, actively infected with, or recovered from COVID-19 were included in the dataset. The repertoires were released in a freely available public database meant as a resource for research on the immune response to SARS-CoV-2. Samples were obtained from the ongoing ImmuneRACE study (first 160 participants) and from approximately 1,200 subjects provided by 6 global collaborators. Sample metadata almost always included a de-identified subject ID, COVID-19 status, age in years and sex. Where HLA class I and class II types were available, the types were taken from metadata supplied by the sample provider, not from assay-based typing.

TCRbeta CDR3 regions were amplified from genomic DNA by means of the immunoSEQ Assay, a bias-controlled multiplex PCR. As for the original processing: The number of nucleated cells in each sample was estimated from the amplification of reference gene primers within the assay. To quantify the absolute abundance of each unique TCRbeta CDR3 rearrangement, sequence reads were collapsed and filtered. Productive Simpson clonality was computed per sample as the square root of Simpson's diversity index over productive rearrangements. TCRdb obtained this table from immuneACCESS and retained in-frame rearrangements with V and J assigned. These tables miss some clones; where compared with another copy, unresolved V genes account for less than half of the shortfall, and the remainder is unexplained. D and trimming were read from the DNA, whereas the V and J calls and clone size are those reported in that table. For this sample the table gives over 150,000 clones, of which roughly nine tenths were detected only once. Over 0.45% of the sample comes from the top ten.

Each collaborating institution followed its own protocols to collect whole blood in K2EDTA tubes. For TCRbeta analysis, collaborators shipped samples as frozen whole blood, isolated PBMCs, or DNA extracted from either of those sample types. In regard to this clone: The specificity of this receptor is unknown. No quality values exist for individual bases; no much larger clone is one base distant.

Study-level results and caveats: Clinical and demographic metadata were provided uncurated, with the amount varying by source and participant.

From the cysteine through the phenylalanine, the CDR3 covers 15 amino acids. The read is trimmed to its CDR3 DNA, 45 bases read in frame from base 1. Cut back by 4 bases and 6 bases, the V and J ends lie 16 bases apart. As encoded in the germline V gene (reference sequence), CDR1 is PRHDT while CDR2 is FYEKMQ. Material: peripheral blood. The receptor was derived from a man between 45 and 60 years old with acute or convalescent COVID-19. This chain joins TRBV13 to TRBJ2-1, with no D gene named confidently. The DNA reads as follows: TGTGCCAGCAGCTCTCTTGGGCAGCAGAGCAATGAGCAGTTCTTC. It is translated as CASSSLGQQSNEQFF.